The 19 T cell receptor beta chains in this list originate from one sample, sequenced in a study of metastatic and nonmetastatic thyroid tumors. TCRdb reprocessed the PCR reads via MiXCR. The data contain about 31,000 clones, about 20% of them singletons. All patients were treatment-naive before thyroid surgery. The sequenced sample consisted of blood. Receptor source: a female donor with papillary thyroid cancer or a benign thyroid nodule (not recorded which). Some clones in this sample may be carry-over from other donors' samples.

The sample holds many counts of this clone. The chain recombines TRBV12-3 or TRBV12-4 with TRBJ1-1; D is perhaps TRBD1 (5 bases). With 9 bases removed from V and 4 bases from J, the gap between germline ends came to 21 bases. The CDR3 is made up of 15 amino acids. In DNA, the CDR3 is TGTGCCAGTTCGCCTGTCGGGGGTATCCTCACTGAAGCTTTCTTT. It codes for CASSPVGGILTEAFF.

The sample holds many counts of this clone. The gene calls are TRBV10-3 and TRBJ1-5; the match to TRBD1 covers 8 bases. The CDR3 length is 14 residues. Trimming at V came to 4 bases and at J to 4 bases, leaving 3 bases not matched to a gene. Germline assignment: CDR1 ENHRY and CDR2 SYGVKD. The CDR3 DNA reads as TGTGCCATCAGTGTGGGGACAGGAAATCAGCCCCAGCATTTT. This sequence encodes CAISVGTGNQPQHF.

This clone was seen more than once but under ten times. Germline is not matched at one junction end, which may reflect a read error. The chain employs TRBV28 and TRBJ1-6, with TRBD1 as a possible D gene (5 bases). CDR1 and CDR2 from the germline V gene are MDHEN and SYDVKM. The CDR3 consists of 14 residues. CDR3 in amino acids: CASRLATGNSPLHF. The DNA for the CDR3 is TGTGCTAGCAGATTAGCTACAGGAAATTCACCCCTCCACTTT.

This chain uses TRBV6-2 or TRBV6-3 with TRBJ2-1, with 8 bases aligning to TRBD2. The germline V gene encodes CDR1 MNHEY and CDR2 SVGEGT. The CDR3 covers 17 residues. V shed 4 bases and J 4 bases; nucleotides not matched to a gene: 12. CDR3 residues: CASSSLRGGGFYNEQFF. The CDR3 DNA reads as TGTGCCAGCAGTTCCCTCCGGGGGGGGGGGTTTTACAATGAGCAGTTCTTC.

The sample holds many counts of this clone. J is TRBJ2-7 and V is TRBV2; a weak D match, TRBD2 (5 bases). Germline V gene data show CDR1 as SNHLY and CDR2 as FYNNEI. V lost 6 bases and J 6 bases, leaving 15 bases between the germline ends. CDR3 length: 13 residues. The CDR3 sequence is CASSPARGGEQYF. The CDR3 coding sequence is TGTGCCAGCAGCCCGGCCCGGGGTGGCGAGCAGTACTTC.

This clone is deemed medium-sized. The chain has TRBV6-2 or TRBV6-3 and TRBJ1-2; a possible D gene is TRBD1 (5 bases). Germline V CDR1 and CDR2: MNHEY, SVGEGT. This CDR3 region has 14 residues. Trimming stripped 8 bases from V and 3 bases from J, with 16 bases between. The CDR3 DNA is TGTGCCAGCGGTTTGTCGGGGGTAGACTATGGCTACACCTTC. Protein product: CASGLSGVDYGYTF.

This clone was picked up many times. The chain links TRBV12-3 or TRBV12-4 to TRBJ1-2, with D hard to call. The CDR3 covers 12 residues. Trimming cost V 8 bases and J 2 bases, with 9 bases left between them. CDR3 in DNA: TGTGCCAGCTGGAGTTTCAACTATGGCTACACCTTC. It translates to CASWSFNYGYTF.

The chain couples TRBV24-1 to TRBJ2-3, with D possibly being TRBD1 (6 bases). In germline, CDR1 is KGHDR, CDR2 SFDVKD. V shed 4 bases and J shed 2 bases, with 12 bases lying between them. The CDR3 extends over 15 amino acids. The CDR3 loop reads CATSDRGQSTDTQYF. CDR3 bases: TGTGCCACCAGTGACCGCGGACAGTCCACAGATACGCAGTATTTT.

The V call is TRBV11-2, the J call TRBJ2-1; 14 nucleotides line up with TRBD2. This CDR3 has 16 amino acids. Trimming removed 1 base from V and 9 bases from J; junction bases left unmatched: 5. Germline V gene sequence: CDR1 SGHAT, CDR2 FQNNGV. CDR3 amino acids: CASSLGLAGGKSEQFF. The CDR3 DNA follows: TGTGCCAGCAGCTTAGGACTAGCGGGAGGGAAGAGTGAGCAGTTCTTC.

This clone was recorded at least ten times. The rearrangement joins TRBV6-1 to TRBJ2-7; either TRBD1 or TRBD2 may supply D (5 bases each). The germline V gene has CDR1 MNHNS and CDR2 SASEGT. The CDR3 has 14 amino acids. The ends were cut back, 7 bases at V and 2 bases at J, with 15 bases in the middle. The CDR3, as DNA: TGTGCCAGCAAGCTCGGGACCGCCCCCTACGAGCAGTACTTC. Protein: CASKLGTAPYEQYF.

The chain couples TRBV5-1 to TRBJ1-1; D gene uncertain. The germline V gene encodes CDR1 SGHRS and CDR2 YFSETQ. The CDR3 runs to 13 residues. Trimming stripped 4 bases from V and 4 bases from J, with 11 bases between. CDR3 nucleotides: TGCGCCAGCAGCATTTCGTATGGCACTGAAGCTTTCTTT. This translates into CASSISYGTEAFF.

This clone has at least ten counts. J is TRBJ2-7 and V is TRBV10-2, with D perhaps given as TRBD1 or TRBD2 (7 bases each). V was pared by 7 bases and J by 7 bases, with 20 bases between. The CDR3 covers 14 residues. CDR1 WSHSY and CDR2 SAAADI come from the germline V gene. The CDR3 loop is CASIPSGGGLEQYF. The CDR3 DNA follows: TGCGCCAGCATCCCATCAGGGGGGGGGCTTGAGCAGTACTTC.

This clone was seen repeatedly, ten times or more. This chain links TRBV20-1 with TRBJ2-4; TRBD1 aligns across 9 bases. The J segment lost 2 bases and the V segment lost 3 bases, leaving 8 bases of the junction unmatched. Germline CDR1 is DFQATT and CDR2 is SNEGSKA (reference sequence). The CDR3 length is 16 residues. CDR3 DNA: TGCAGTGCTAGTGTTCTACAGGGGGCTTCCAAAAACATTCAGTACTTC. Residues: CSASVLQGASKNIQYF.

The sample holds many counts of this clone. A junction boundary mismatches the germline segment, possibly from a read error. CDR3 sequence: CSARFTGTSGSYF. The CDR3 DNA reads as TGCAGTGCTAGATTTACCGGGACTAGCGGATCGTATTTC. The rearrangement joins TRBV20-1 to TRBJ2-1; 11 positions agree with TRBD2. In germline, CDR1 is DFQATT, CDR2 SNEGSKA (reference sequence). CDR3 length equals 13 residues.

This clone was observed many times. The chain recombines TRBV4-3 with TRBJ2-5; a possible D gene is TRBD2 (6 bases). Trimming left V 3 bases short and J 5 bases short, with 10 bases between. The CDR3 consists of 13 residues. Germline V lookup: CDR1 LGHNA, CDR2 YSLEER. CDR3 protein: CASSQTRGETQYF. The CDR3 nucleotides are TGCGCCAGCAGCCAGACTCGGGGGGAGACCCAGTACTTC.

In this sample, this clone turned up many times. The CDR3 is CAISESAGIDEQFF. The CDR3 DNA follows: TGTGCCATCAGTGAGTCGGCAGGGATTGATGAGCAGTTCTTC. This chain connects TRBV10-3 to TRBJ2-1; maybe TRBD1 (5 bases). The V gene's germline CDR1 is ENHRY and CDR2 SYGVKD. This CDR3 is 14 amino acids long. V lost 0 bases and J lost 8, with 11 bases in between.

DNA for the CDR3: TGTGCCAGCACCCCTGGGTCGGGCACAGATACGCAGTATTTT. Its translation is CASTPGSGTDTQYF. V usage is TRBV6-1 and J usage is TRBJ2-3; D unresolved. The length of the CDR3 is 14 residues. Germline V gene lookup returns CDR1 MNHNS and CDR2 SASEGT. The V end was cut by 7 bases, the J end by 1 base, with 12 bases between.

This clone appeared many times. The chain joins TRBV12-5 to TRBJ2-1; TRBD1 aligns across 10 bases. Germline V gives CDR1 LGHNT, CDR2 FRNRAP. V shed 0 bases, J shed 4 bases, and the junction held 18 bases outside the gene matches. The CDR3 consists of 21 residues. CDR3 coding DNA: TGTGCTAGTGGTTTGGTACTTTCCGGGACAGGGGTTCGCATGTATTACAATGAGCAGTTCTTC. Translation gives CASGLVLSGTGVRMYYNEQFF.

This clone was recorded a few times. Without the conserved terminal phenylalanine or tryptophan, this CDR3 likely stems from a read error. The limits of the CDR3 on the DNA are not certain, so only TCRdb's listed CDR3 is given. This rearrangement joins TRBV10-3 to TRBJ2-7. Both ends counted, the CDR3 spans 8 residues. Germline-derived CDR1 and CDR2 are ENHRY and SYGVKD. The chain's CDR3 is CAISDRPP.